Below, 10 T cell receptor beta chains from the same sample are listed, as sequenced in a study of blood T cell repertoires in COVID-19. The method was immunoSEQ multiplex PCR; TCRdb's version includes in-frame clones alone and lacks a portion of them. The sample records 20,000 to 25,000 clones, 80% to 85% being singletons. The specimen sequenced was peripheral blood. The receptors were gathered from a man older than 75 with active or convalescent COVID-19.

V and J are TRBV11-2 and TRBJ2-1, with 7 bases fitting TRBD2. V dropped 5 bases and J dropped 0; count of bases not matched to a gene: 10. The germline gives CDR1 SGHAT, CDR2 FQNNGV. The CDR3 length is 17 residues. The CDR3 bases are TGTGCCAGCAGCATTGCGGGGGTCCGGAGCTCCTACAATGAGCAGTTCTTC. Translating it yields CASSIAGVRSSYNEQFF. Variable domain in full (rest from reference TRBV11-2 and TRBJ2-1): EAGVAQSPRYKIIEKRQSVAFWCNPISGHATLYWYQQILGQGPKLLIQFQNNGVVDDSQLPKDRFSAERLKGVDSTLKIQPAKLEDSAVYLCASSIAGVRSSYNEQFFGPGTRLTVL.

The genes are TRBV9 and TRBJ2-3; TRBD2 might be the D (6 bases). The CDR3 spans 16 residues. V was clipped by 3 bases and J by 6 bases, with 20 bases between them. Germline V gives CDR1 SGDLS, CDR2 YYNGEE. This CDR3 reads CASSGPTGTAGDTQYF. The CDR3 bases are TGTGCCAGCAGCGGACCGACCGGGACCGCGGGGGATACGCAGTATTTT. The full variable domain, rest sourced from reference TRBV9 and TRBJ2-3, is DSGVTQTPKHLITATGQRVTLRCSPRSGDLSVYWYQQSLDQGLQFLIQYYNGEERAKGNILERFSAQQFPDLHSELNLSSLELGDSALYFCASSGPTGTAGDTQYFGPGTRLTVL.

A few counts support this clone. The chain joins TRBV5-1 to TRBJ2-1, with D possibly TRBD2 on 7 matching bases. Trimming left V 3 bases short and J 3 bases short, with 19 bases between. Germline CDR1 SGHRS, CDR2 YFSETQ. This CDR3 spans 17 amino acids. The CDR3 nucleotides read TGCGCCAGCAGCTGGACCCCGGGGGGCGGTGTCTACAATGAGCAGTTCTTC. Residues: CASSWTPGGGVYNEQFF.

The chain recombines TRBV14 with TRBJ1-2; D remains ambiguous. The V gene's germline CDR1 is SGHDN and CDR2 FVKESK. The V gene lost 1 base and the J gene lost 5 bases, with 11 bases spanning the gap. The CDR3 is 14 residues long. The CDR3 loop reads CASSQGQEGYGYTF. CDR3 nucleotide sequence: TGTGCCAGCAGCCAAGGGCAGGAAGGTTATGGCTACACCTTC.

The CDR3, as DNA: TGTGCCACAGGTGACAGGGGCCTAGGTGGGCAGTTCTTC. Translated: CATGDRGLGGQFF. This chain connects TRBV19 to TRBJ2-1; 8 positions agree with TRBD1. Looked up from germline, CDR1 is LNHDA and CDR2 is SQIVND (reference sequence). CDR3 length equals 13 residues. V lost 10 bases to trimming and J lost 12 bases; unmatched junction nucleotides: 14. The whole variable domain, filled in from reference TRBV19 and TRBJ2-1, reads DGGITQSPKYLFRKEGQNVTLSCEQNLNHDAMYWYRQDPGQGLRLIYYSQIVNDFQKGDIAEGYSVSREKKESFPLTVTSAQKNPTAFYLCATGDRGLGGQFFGPGTRLTVL.

This clone was seen a handful of times. This chain uses TRBV4-1 with TRBJ2-5; TRBD2 might be the D (5 bases). CDR3 length: 14 amino acids. Germline V CDR1 and CDR2: MGHRA, YSYEKL. Trimming took 1 base from V and 5 from J, leaving 11 bases between them. The CDR3 spells CASSQGEGSETQYF. The CDR3 bases are TGCGCCAGCAGCCAAGGAGAGGGTTCGGAGACCCAGTACTTC.

This clone was detected only once. The rearrangement links TRBV18 to TRBJ1-1; 9 bases are shared with TRBD1. The CDR3 is 15 amino acids. In germline, CDR1 is KGHSH, CDR2 LQKENI. Losses at the gene ends were 5 bases for V and 0 bases for J; bases not matched to a gene: 4. In DNA, the CDR3 is TGTGCCAGCTCATTTACAGGGGGCCTGAACACTGAAGCTTTCTTT. Amino acids: CASSFTGGLNTEAFF.

The chain carries TRBV5-6 and TRBJ1-2, with D perhaps TRBD1 (5 bases). This CDR3 is 15 amino acids long. Looked up from germline, CDR1 is SGHDT and CDR2 is YYEEEE. V shed 4 bases and J shed 4 bases, with 17 bases lying between them. CDR3 sequence: CASSTLGGGGYGYTF. The CDR3 DNA reads as TGTGCCAGCAGCACCCTCGGGGGTGGGGGCTATGGCTACACCTTC. Full variable domain (rest looked up from reference TRBV5-6 and TRBJ1-2): DAGVTQSPTHLIKTRGQQVTLRCSPKSGHDTVSWYQQALGQGPQFIFQYYEEEERQRGNFPDRFSGHQFPNYSSELNVNALLLGDSALYLCASSTLGGGGYGYTFGSGTRLTVV.

V gene TRBV29-1 combines with J gene TRBJ2-7, with TRBD1 identical over 10 bases. The CDR3 has 12 residues. The V gene's germline CDR1 is SQVTM and CDR2 ANQGSEA. The ends lost 6 bases at V and 6 bases at J; junction bases unmatched: 5. CDR3 nucleotide sequence: TGCAGCGTGGGACAGGGGACGGCCGAGCAGTACTTC. Its protein product is CSVGQGTAEQYF.

The V gene is TRBV7-2, the J gene TRBJ1-1, with no clear D. V was clipped by 5 bases and J by 2 bases, with 18 bases between them. The CDR3 sequence is 16 residues long. Per the germline V gene, CDR1 is SGHTA and CDR2 is FQGNSA. The CDR3 DNA reads as TGTGCCAGCAGCGTCTGGGCTCTTGAAATCAACACTGAAGCTTTCTTT. Translating it yields CASSVWALEINTEAFF.